These 21 T cell receptor beta chains share one sample of origin, sequenced in a study of shared clonotypes between healthy human individuals. Clones were sequenced by immunoSEQ multiplex PCR, and TCRdb holds only the in-frame ones, with some missing. Seen here are over 2,000,000 clones, 80% to 95% observed once, and the top ten hold less than 2%. As defined, naive CD8 cells were CD45RO-negative and positively selected for CCR7, with terminally differentiated effector memory CD45RA+ cells excluded. The sequenced sample consisted of naive CD8+ T cells from PBMCs. The receptor source for this set is a man between 18 and 29 years old in good health. Some clones in this sample may be carry-over from other donors' samples.

Concerning this clone itself: The identical CDR3 is also encoded by other nucleotide sequences in the sample. The rearrangement joins TRBV19 to TRBJ2-5; D is unresolved. The CDR3 consists of 11 residues. V lost 3 bases, J lost 5 bases, and 4 bases lay in between. Per the germline V gene, CDR1 is LNHDA and CDR2 is SQIVND (reference sequence). Here the CDR3 DNA reads TGTGCCAGTAGTATGCGGGAGACCCAGTACTTC. It yields the protein CASSMRETQYF.

The gene calls are TRBV27 and TRBJ2-2, with 9 nucleotides matching TRBD2. The CDR3 totals 16 residues. CDR1 is MNHEY and CDR2 is SMNVEV in the germline V gene (reference sequence). J gave up 6 bases and V 6 bases, and 11 bases lay outside the gene matches. The DNA for the CDR3 is TGTGCCAGCAGGGGGGAGGCTAGCGGGACTCCCGGGGAGCTGTTTTTT. Protein: CASRGEASGTPGELFF.

CDR3 residues: CASSLNSLDTQYF. The CDR3 DNA reads TGTGCCAGCAGCTTAAACTCGCTGGATACGCAGTATTTT. The chain couples TRBV7-6 to TRBJ2-3; D not resolved. The germline CDR1 and CDR2 sequences are SGHVS and FNYEAQ. The CDR3 is 13 residues long. V was cut by 2 bases and J by 6 bases, with 9 bases left in between. The whole variable domain, filled in from reference TRBV7-6 and TRBJ2-3, reads GAGVSQSPRYKVTKRGQDVALRCDPISGHVSLYWYRQALGQGPEFLTYFNYEAQQDKSGLPNDRFSAERPEGSISTLTIQRTEQRDSAMYRCASSLNSLDTQYFGPGTRLTVL.

The chain links TRBV2 to TRBJ2-7; TRBD2 matches at 12 bases. Trimming cost V 3 bases and J 5 bases; bases outside gene matches: 8. This CDR3 is 16 amino acids long. CDR1 is SNHLY and CDR2 is FYNNEI in the germline V gene. In nucleotides, the CDR3 is TGTGCCAGCAGTGATCCCCTAGCGGGAGGGCCCGACGAGCAGTACTTC. It is translated as CASSDPLAGGPDEQYF.

On this clone: Other DNA sequences from this sample encode an identical CDR3 as well. The V and J genes are TRBV9 and TRBJ2-3, with 13 positions matching TRBD2. The germline V gene has CDR1 SGDLS and CDR2 YYNGEE. Trimming at V came to 3 bases and at J to 3 bases, leaving 4 bases not matched to a gene. The CDR3 sequence is 16 residues long. Written as DNA, the CDR3 is TGTGCCAGCAGCGGCGGACTAGCGGGAGTAACAGATACGCAGTATTTT. As protein: CASSGGLAGVTDTQYF.

This chain uses TRBV16 with TRBJ2-1; unclear D gene. Per germline, CDR1 KGHSY and CDR2 FQNENV. V lost 1 base to trimming and J lost 8 bases, with 6 bases between them. The CDR3 consists of 12 residues. CDR3 bases: TGTGCCAGCAGCCAATGGGGTGATGAGCAGTTCTTC. It translates to CASSQWGDEQFF.

The chain has TRBV9 and TRBJ2-1; 13 bases are shared with TRBD2. This CDR3 is 16 amino acids long. V dropped 3 bases and J dropped 8; count of bases not matched to a gene: 8. Germline-derived CDR1 and CDR2 are SGDLS and YYNGEE. The CDR3 DNA reads as TGTGCCAGCAGCGGAACCGGGACTAGCGGGACGCATGAGCAGTTCTTC. Encoded protein: CASSGTGTSGTHEQFF.

The CDR3 nucleotides are TGTGCCAGCAGTGGTGCTTGGTACGAAGATACGCAGTATTTT. Translated: CASSGAWYEDTQYF. The rearrangement uses TRBV6-1 and TRBJ2-3; no reliable D call. The CDR3 loop spans 14 amino acids. Trimming stripped 4 bases from V and 5 bases from J, with 13 bases between. Germline V gene lookup returns CDR1 MNHNS and CDR2 SASEGT.

The rearrangement joins TRBV4-3 to TRBJ2-7; no clear D. V was pared by 1 base and J by 3 bases, with 13 bases between. Germline V CDR1 and CDR2: LGHNA, YSLEER. This CDR3 contains 15 residues. The CDR3, as DNA: TGCGCCAGCAGCCAAGGGGTCATGCCGGTCTACGAGCAGTACTTC. It specifies CASSQGVMPVYEQYF.

V is TRBV4-3 and J is TRBJ2-1; D tentatively fits TRBD1 or TRBD2 (7 bases each). V lost 1 base, J lost 12 bases, and 25 bases lay in between. This CDR3 has 17 residues. From germline, CDR1 is LGHNA and CDR2 YSLEER. Written as DNA, the CDR3 is TGCGCCAGCAGCCAAGTGAGGTACAGGGGCGGGGGCGGCGGGCAGTTCTTC. Its protein product is CASSQVRYRGGGGGQFF.

The chain carries TRBV28 and TRBJ1-3; D remains unclear. The germline gives CDR1 MDHEN, CDR2 SYDVKM. This CDR3 spans 15 amino acids. With 1 base removed from V and 0 bases from J, the gap between germline ends came to 7 bases. The DNA for the CDR3 is TGTGCCAGCAGTTTATTTACTCCCTCTGGAAACACCATATATTTT. The encoded protein is CASSLFTPSGNTIYF.

In its sample, this clone was seen a few times. This sequence joins TRBV30 and TRBJ1-1; unclear D gene. Looked up from germline, CDR1 is GTSNPN and CDR2 is SVGIG (reference sequence). The V end lost 0 bases, the J end lost 6 bases, and 17 bases lay between the germline ends. The CDR3 covers 15 residues. Written as DNA, the CDR3 is TGTGCCTGGAGTGTAGGGCGACTGCCGGAGCCTGAAGCTTTCTTT. The encoded protein is CAWSVGRLPEPEAFF.

The chain recombines TRBV28 with TRBJ2-1; D is possibly TRBD2 (6 bases). This CDR3 contains 15 residues. Between the trimmed V and J ends, which lost 3 bases and 8 bases, there was a span of 17 bases. The germline V gene encodes CDR1 MDHEN and CDR2 SYDVKM. CDR3 nucleotides: TGTGCCAGCAGTTTGGGCGGGGTGGCAGGTGATGAGCAGTTCTTC. It is translated as CASSLGGVAGDEQFF.

A remark on this clone: Other DNA sequences from this sample encode an identical CDR3 as well. This rearrangement joins TRBV13 to TRBJ2-7, with 9 bases fitting TRBD2. In germline, CDR1 is PRHDT, CDR2 FYEKMQ (reference sequence). The ends lost 5 bases at V and 4 bases at J; junction bases unmatched: 9. This CDR3 contains 15 residues. The CDR3 is CASSPRGAGGYEQYF. CDR3 bases: TGTGCCAGCAGCCCCCGGGGAGCGGGAGGATACGAGCAGTACTTC.

This chain links TRBV19 with TRBJ2-1, with D possibly being TRBD1 or TRBD2 (6 bases each). Trimming shortened V by 3 bases and J by 9 bases, and 18 bases separated the two germline ends. Germline assignment: CDR1 LNHDA and CDR2 SQIVND (reference sequence). The CDR3 loop spans 15 amino acids. CDR3 sequence (DNA): TGTGCCAGTAGTATTAACGAGGGGGGACTCGGTGAGCAGTTCTTC. Its protein product is CASSINEGGLGEQFF.

This clone was counted a single time. V usage is TRBV18 and J usage is TRBJ2-5; the match to TRBD1 covers 8 bases. The CDR3 length is 15 residues. Germline lookup yields CDR1 KGHSH and CDR2 LQKENI. Trimming at V came to 6 bases and at J to 5 bases, leaving 11 bases not matched to a gene. CDR3 sequence (DNA): TGTGCCAGCTCTCTACCCGGACAGGGTCGGGAGACCCAGTACTTC. Its protein is CASSLPGQGRETQYF.

The chain combines TRBV12-5 with TRBJ2-1, with TRBD1 as a possible D gene (5 bases). CDR1 LGHNT and CDR2 FRNRAP come from the germline V gene. The CDR3 extends over 14 amino acids. The V end was cut by 3 bases, the J end by 5 bases, with 11 bases between. The CDR3, as DNA: TGTGCTAGTGGTTTCCCTGGGGCTCACAATGAGCAGTTCTTC. It is translated as CASGFPGAHNEQFF.

This chain links TRBV6-5 with TRBJ1-2; D possibly corresponds to TRBD1 (5 bases). The CDR3 is 13 amino acids. Per germline, CDR1 MNHEY and CDR2 SVGAGI. Trimming took 4 bases from V and 3 from J, leaving 9 bases between them. The CDR3 DNA reads TGTGCCAGCAGTTTCGGGGGTTACTATGGCTACACCTTC. Protein: CASSFGGYYGYTF.

The J gene is TRBJ1-1, the V gene TRBV19; 7 bases map to TRBD1. V lost 5 bases to trimming and J lost 0 bases; unmatched junction nucleotides: 6. In germline, CDR1 is LNHDA, CDR2 SQIVND (reference sequence). This CDR3 spans 15 amino acids. CDR3 residues: CASSPGTAMNTEAFF. CDR3 nucleotides: TGTGCCAGTAGTCCCGGGACAGCTATGAACACTGAAGCTTTCTTT.

The V call is TRBV10-2, the J call TRBJ1-2; D unresolved. The CDR3 length is 12 residues. Trimming shortened V by 0 bases and J by 8 bases, and 7 bases separated the two germline ends. The germline gives CDR1 WSHSY, CDR2 SAAADI. The CDR3 DNA reads TGCGCCAGCAGTGAGTCTGGTGACGGCTACACCTTC. It specifies CASSESGDGYTF.

This rearrangement joins TRBV13 to TRBJ2-2; 11 positions agree with TRBD1. Per germline, CDR1 PRHDT and CDR2 FYEKMQ (reference sequence). Trimming took 1 base from V and 3 from J; bases not matched to a gene: 1. This CDR3 comprises 16 residues. The CDR3 loop is CASSLEGQGDTGELFF. CDR3 coding DNA: TGTGCCAGCAGCTTAGAGGGACAGGGGGACACCGGGGAGCTGTTTTTT.